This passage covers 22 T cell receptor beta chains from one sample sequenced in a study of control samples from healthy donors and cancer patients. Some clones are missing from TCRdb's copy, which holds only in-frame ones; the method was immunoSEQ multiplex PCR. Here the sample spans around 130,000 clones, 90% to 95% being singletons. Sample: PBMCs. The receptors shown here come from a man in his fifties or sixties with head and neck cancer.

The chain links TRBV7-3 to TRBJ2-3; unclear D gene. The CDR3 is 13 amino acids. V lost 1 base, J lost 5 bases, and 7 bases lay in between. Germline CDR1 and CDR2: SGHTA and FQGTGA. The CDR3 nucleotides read TGTGCCAGCAGCTTAAGCCGTGGAGATACGCAGTATTTT. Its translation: CASSLSRGDTQYF.

The CDR3 coding sequence is TGTGCCTGGAGTGTACGGATTAGCTCCTATAATTCACCCCTCCACTTT. It is translated as CAWSVRISSYNSPLHF. J is TRBJ1-6 and V is TRBV30; D is undetermined. This CDR3 contains 16 residues. Germline V gene lookup returns CDR1 GTSNPN and CDR2 SVGIG (reference sequence). Trimming pared 0 bases from V and 0 bases from J, leaving 9 bases between.

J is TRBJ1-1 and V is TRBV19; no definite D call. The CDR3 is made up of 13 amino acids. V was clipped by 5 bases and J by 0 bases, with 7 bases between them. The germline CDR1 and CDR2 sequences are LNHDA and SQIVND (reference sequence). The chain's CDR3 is CASSERVNTEAFF. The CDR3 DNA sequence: TGTGCCAGTAGTGAACGGGTGAACACTGAAGCTTTCTTT.

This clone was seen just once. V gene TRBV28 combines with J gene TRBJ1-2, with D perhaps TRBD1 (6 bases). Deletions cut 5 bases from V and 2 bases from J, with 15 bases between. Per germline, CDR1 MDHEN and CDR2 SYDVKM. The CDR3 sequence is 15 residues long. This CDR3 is CASSLGGQGNYGYTF. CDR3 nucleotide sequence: TGTGCCAGCAGTCTGGGCGGCCAGGGGAACTATGGCTACACCTTC.

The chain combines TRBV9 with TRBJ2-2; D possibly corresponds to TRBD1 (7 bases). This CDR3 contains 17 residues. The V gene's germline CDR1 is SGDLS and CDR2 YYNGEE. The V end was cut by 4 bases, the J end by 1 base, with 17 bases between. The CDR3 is CASSQGVLTRNTGELFF. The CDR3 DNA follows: TGTGCCAGCAGCCAGGGGGTGTTGACTAGGAACACCGGGGAGCTGTTTTTT.

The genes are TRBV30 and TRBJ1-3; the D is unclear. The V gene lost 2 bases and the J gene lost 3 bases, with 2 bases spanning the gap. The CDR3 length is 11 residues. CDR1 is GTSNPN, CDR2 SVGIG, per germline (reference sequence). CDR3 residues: CAWSSGNTIYF. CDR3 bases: TGTGCCTGGAGTAGTGGAAACACCATATATTTT.

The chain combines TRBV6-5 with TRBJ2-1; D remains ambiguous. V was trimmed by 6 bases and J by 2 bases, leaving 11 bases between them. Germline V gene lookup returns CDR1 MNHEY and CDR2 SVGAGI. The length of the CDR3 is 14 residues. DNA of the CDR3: TGTGCCAGCAGCCTCCGGACGCCCTACAATGAGCAGTTCTTC. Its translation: CASSLRTPYNEQFF.

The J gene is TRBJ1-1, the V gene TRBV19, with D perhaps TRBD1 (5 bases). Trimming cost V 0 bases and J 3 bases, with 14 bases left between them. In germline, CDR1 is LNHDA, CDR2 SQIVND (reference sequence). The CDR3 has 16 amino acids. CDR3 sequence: CASSIDYSGRDTEAFF. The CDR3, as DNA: TGTGCCAGTAGTATAGATTATTCAGGGAGGGACACTGAAGCTTTCTTT. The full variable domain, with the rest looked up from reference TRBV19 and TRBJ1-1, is DGGITQSPKYLFRKEGQNVTLSCEQNLNHDAMYWYRQDPGQGLRLIYYSQIVNDFQKGDIAEGYSVSREKKESFPLTVTSAQKNPTAFYLCASSIDYSGRDTEAFFGQGTRLTVV.

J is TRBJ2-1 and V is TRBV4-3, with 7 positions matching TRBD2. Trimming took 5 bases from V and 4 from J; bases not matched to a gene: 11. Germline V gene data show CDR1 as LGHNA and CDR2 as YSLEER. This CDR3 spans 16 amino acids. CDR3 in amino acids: CASSSSGATGYNEQFF. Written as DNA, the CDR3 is TGCGCCAGCAGCTCGAGCGGGGCGACGGGATACAATGAGCAGTTCTTC.

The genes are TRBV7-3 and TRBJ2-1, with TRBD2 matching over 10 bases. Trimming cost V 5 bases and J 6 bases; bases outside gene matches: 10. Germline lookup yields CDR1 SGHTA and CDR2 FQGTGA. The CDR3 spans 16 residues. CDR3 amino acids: CASSPRPSGGANEQFF. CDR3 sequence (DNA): TGTGCCAGCAGCCCACGTCCCAGCGGGGGGGCCAATGAGCAGTTCTTC.

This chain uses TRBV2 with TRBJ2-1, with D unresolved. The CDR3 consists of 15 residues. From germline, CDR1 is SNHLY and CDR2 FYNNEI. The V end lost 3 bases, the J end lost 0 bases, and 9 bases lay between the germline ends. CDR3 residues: CASSDYPSSYNEQFF. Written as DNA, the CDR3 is TGTGCCAGCAGTGACTACCCCAGCTCCTACAATGAGCAGTTCTTC.

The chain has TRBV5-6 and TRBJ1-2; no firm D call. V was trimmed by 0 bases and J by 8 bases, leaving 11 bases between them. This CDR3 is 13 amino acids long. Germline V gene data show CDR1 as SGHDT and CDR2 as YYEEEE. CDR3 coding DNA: TGTGCCAGCAGCTTGGAACGGGCAGGAGGCTACACCTTC. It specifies CASSLERAGGYTF.

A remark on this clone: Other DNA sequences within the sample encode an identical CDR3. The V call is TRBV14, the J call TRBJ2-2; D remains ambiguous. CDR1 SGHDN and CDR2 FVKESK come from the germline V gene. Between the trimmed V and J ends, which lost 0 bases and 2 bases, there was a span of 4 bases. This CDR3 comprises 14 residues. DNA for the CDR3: TGTGCCAGCAGCCAAGATCTTAACACCGGGGAGCTGTTTTTT. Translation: CASSQDLNTGELFF.

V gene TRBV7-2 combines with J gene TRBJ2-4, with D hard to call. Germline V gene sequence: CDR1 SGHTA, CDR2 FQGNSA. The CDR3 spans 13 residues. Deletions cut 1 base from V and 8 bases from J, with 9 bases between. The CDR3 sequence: CASSLGGRDIQYF. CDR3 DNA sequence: TGTGCCAGCAGCTTAGGAGGACGGGACATTCAGTACTTC.

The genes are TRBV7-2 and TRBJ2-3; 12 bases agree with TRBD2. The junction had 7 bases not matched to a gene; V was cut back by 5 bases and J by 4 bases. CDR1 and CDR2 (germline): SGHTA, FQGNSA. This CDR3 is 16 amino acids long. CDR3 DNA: TGTGCCAGCAGCATTACTAGCGGGGGGCGCGCAGATACGCAGTATTTT. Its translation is CASSITSGGRADTQYF.

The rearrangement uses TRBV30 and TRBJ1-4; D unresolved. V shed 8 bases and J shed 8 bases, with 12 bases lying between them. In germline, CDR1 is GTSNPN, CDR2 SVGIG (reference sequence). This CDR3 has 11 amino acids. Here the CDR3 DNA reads TGTGCCGGCGCTCTGGGGGAAAAACTGTTTTTT. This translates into CAGALGEKLFF.

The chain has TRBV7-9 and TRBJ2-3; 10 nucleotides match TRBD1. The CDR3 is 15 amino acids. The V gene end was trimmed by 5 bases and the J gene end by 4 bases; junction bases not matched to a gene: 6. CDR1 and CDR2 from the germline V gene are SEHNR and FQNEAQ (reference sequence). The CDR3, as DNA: TGTGCCAGCAGCCGACAGGGGGCAAGTGCAGATACGCAGTATTTT. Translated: CASSRQGASADTQYF.

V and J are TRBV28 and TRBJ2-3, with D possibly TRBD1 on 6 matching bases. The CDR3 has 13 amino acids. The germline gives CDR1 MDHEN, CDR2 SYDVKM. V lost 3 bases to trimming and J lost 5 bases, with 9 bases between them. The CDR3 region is CASSLLGGDTQYF. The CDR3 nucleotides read TGTGCCAGCAGTTTGTTAGGGGGAGATACGCAGTATTTT.

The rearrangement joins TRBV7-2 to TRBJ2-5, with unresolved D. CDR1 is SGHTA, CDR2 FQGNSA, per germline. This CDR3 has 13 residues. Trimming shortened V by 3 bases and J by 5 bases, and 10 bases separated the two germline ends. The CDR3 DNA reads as TGTGCCAGCAGCTTTCACCAGTCGGAGACCCAGTACTTC. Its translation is CASSFHQSETQYF.

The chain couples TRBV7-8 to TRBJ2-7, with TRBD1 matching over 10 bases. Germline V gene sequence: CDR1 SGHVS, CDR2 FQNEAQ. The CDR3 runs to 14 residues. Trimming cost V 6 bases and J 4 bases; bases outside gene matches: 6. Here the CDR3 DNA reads TGTGCCAGCAGTTCCCGGGACAGGGGTTACGAGCAGTACTTC. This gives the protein CASSSRDRGYEQYF.

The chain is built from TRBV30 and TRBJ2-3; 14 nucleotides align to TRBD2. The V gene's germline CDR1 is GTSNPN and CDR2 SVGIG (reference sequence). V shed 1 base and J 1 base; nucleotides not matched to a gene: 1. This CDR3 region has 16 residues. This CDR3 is CAWSAGLAGGTDTQYF. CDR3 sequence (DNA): TGTGCCTGGAGTGCGGGACTAGCGGGGGGCACAGATACGCAGTATTTT.

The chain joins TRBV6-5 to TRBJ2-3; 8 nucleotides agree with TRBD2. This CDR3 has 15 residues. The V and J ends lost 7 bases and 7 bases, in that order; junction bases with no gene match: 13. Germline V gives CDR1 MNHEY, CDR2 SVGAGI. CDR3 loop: CASTPRSGGVNTQYF. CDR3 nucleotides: TGTGCCAGCACTCCTCGGAGCGGGGGCGTAAATACGCAGTATTTT.